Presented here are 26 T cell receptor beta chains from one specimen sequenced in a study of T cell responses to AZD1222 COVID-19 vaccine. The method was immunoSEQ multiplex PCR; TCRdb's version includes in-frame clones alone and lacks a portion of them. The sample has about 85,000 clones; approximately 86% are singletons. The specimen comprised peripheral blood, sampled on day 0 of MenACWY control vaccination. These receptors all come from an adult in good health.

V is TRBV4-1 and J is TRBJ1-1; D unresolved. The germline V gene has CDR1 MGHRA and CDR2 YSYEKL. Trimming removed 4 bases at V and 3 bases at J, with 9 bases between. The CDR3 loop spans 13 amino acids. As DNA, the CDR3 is TGCGCCAGCAGCCGATTAGGCGACACTGAAGCTTTCTTT. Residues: CASSRLGDTEAFF.

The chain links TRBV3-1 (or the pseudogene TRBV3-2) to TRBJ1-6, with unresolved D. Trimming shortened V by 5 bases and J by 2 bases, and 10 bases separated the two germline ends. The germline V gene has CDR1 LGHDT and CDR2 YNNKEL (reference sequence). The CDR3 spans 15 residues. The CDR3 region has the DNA TGTGCCAGCAGCTTTGGGGAGGCCTATAATTCACCCCTCCACTTT. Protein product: CASSFGEAYNSPLHF.

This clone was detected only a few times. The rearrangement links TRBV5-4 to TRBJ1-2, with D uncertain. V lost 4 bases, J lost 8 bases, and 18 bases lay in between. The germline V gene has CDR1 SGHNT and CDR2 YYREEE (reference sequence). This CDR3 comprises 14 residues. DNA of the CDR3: TGTGCCAGCAGCCCTGACTTCGGGGTTAGGGGCTACACCTTC. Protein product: CASSPDFGVRGYTF.

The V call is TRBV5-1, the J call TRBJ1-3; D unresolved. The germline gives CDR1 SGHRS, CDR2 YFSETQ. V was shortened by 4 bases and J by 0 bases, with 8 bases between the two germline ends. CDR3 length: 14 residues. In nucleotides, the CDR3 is TGCGCCAGCAGCGACTTCAGCTCTGGAAACACCATATATTTT. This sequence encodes CASSDFSSGNTIYF.

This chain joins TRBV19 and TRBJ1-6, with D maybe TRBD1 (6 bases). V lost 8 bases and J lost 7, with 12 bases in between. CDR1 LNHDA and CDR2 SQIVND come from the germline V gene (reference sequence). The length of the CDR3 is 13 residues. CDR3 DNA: TGTGCCAGTTGTACAGGGAAGAATTCACCCCTCCACTTT. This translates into CASCTGKNSPLHF.

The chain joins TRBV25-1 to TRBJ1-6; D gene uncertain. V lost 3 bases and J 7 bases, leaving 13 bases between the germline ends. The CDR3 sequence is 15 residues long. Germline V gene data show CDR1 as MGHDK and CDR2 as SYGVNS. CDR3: CASSDRGGVNSPLHF. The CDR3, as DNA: TGTGCCAGCAGTGACCGAGGTGGGGTGAATTCACCCCTCCACTTT.

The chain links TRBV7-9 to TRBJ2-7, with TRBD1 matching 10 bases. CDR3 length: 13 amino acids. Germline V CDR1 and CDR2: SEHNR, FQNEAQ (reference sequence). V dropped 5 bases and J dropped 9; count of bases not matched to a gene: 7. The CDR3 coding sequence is TGTGCCAGCAGCCCTGGGACAGGGGCTGGGCAGTACTTC. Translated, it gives CASSPGTGAGQYF.

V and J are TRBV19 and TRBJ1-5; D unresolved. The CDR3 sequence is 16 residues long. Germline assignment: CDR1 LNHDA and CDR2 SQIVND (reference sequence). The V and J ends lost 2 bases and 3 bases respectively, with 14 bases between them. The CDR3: CASSISPGGLNQPQHF. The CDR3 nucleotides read TGTGCCAGTAGTATATCCCCTGGCGGACTCAATCAGCCCCAGCATTTT. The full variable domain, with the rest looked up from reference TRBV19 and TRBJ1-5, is DGGITQSPKYLFRKEGQNVTLSCEQNLNHDAMYWYRQDPGQGLRLIYYSQIVNDFQKGDIAEGYSVSREKKESFPLTVTSAQKNPTAFYLCASSISPGGLNQPQHFGDGTRLSIL.

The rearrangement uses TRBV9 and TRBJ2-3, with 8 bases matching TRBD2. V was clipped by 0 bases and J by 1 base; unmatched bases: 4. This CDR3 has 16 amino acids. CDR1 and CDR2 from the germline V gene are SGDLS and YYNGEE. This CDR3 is CASSVGSSGGTDTQYF. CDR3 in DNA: TGTGCCAGCAGCGTAGGTAGTAGCGGGGGCACAGATACGCAGTATTTT.

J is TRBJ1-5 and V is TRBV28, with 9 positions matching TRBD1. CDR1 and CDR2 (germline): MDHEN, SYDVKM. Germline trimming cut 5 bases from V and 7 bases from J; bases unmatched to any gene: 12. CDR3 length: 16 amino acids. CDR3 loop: CASSTNPGQGEQPQHF. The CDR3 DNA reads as TGTGCCAGCAGTACCAACCCGGGACAGGGAGAACAGCCCCAGCATTTT.

CDR3 sequence reads: CASSQQGTGGLYGYTF. In DNA form, the CDR3 reads TGCGCCAGCAGCCAGCAAGGGACAGGTGGTCTCTATGGCTACACCTTC. This rearrangement joins TRBV4-3 to TRBJ1-2; 8 bases are a match to TRBD1. The germline V gene has CDR1 LGHNA and CDR2 YSLEER. The CDR3 totals 16 residues. V shed 3 bases and J 4 bases; nucleotides not matched to a gene: 10.

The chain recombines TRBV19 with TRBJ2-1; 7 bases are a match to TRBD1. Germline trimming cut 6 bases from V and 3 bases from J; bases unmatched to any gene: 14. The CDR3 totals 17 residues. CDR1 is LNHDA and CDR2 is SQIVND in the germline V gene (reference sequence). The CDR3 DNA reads TGTGCCAGTAGCCTCCACTCCCCGGGACAGAGCTACAATGAGCAGTTCTTC. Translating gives CASSLHSPGQSYNEQFF.

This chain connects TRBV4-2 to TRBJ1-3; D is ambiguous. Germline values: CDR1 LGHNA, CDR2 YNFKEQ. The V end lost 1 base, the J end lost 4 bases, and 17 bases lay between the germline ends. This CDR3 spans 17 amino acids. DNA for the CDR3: TGTGCCAGCAGCCAAGGAGACCGAGATCGACGAGGAAACACCATATATTTT. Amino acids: CASSQGDRDRRGNTIYF.

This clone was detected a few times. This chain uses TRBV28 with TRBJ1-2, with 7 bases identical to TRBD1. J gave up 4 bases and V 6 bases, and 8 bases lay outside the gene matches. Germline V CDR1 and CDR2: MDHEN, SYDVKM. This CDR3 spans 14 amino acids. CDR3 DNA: TGTGCCAGCAGCGGGACAGCCGATCGCTATGGCTACACCTTC. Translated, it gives CASSGTADRYGYTF.

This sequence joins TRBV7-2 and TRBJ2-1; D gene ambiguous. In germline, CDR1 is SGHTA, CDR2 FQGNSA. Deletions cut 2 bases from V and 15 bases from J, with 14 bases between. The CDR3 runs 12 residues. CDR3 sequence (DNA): TGTGCCAGCAGCTTACACCTTGGACGGACGTTCTTC. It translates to CASSLHLGRTFF.

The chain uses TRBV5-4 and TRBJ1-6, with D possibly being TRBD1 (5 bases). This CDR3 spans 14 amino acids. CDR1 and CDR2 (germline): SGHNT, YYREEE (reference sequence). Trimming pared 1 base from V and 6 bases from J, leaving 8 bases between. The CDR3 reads CASSLQGGNSPLHF. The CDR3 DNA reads TGTGCCAGCAGCTTGCAGGGAGGTAATTCACCCCTCCACTTT.

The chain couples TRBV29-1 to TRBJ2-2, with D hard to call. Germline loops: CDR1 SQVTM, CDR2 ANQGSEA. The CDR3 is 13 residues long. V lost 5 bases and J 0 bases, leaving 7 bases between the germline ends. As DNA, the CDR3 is TGCAGCGTTCCCGGTCCGAACACCGGGGAGCTGTTTTTT. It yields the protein CSVPGPNTGELFF.

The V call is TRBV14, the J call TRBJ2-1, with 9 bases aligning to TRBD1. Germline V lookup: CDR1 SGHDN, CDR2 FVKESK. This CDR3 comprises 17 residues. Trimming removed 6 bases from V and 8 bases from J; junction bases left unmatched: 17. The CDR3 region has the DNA TGTGCCAGCAGTCAAAACAACCGGGACAGGGTTTACGATGAGCAGTTCTTC. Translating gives CASSQNNRDRVYDEQFF.

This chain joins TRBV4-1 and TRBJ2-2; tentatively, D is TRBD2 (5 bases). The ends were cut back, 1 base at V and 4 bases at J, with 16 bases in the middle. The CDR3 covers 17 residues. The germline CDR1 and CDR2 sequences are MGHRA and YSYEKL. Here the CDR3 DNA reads TGCGCCAGCAGCCAAGGAGGGTTTGTGGGAACCACCGGGGAGCTGTTTTTT. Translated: CASSQGGFVGTTGELFF.

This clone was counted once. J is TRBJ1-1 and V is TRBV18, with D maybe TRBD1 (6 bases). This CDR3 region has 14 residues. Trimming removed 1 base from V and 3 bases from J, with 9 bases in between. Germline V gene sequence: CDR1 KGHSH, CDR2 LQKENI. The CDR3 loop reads CASSPRPGDTEAFF. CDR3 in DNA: TGTGCCAGCTCACCACGGCCAGGGGACACTGAAGCTTTCTTT. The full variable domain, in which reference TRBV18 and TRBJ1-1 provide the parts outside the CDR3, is NAGVMQNPRHLVRRRGQEARLRCSPMKGHSHVYWYRQLPEEGLKFMVYLQKENIIDESGMPKERFSAEFPKEGPSILRIQQVVRGDSAAYFCASSPRPGDTEAFFGQGTRLTVV.

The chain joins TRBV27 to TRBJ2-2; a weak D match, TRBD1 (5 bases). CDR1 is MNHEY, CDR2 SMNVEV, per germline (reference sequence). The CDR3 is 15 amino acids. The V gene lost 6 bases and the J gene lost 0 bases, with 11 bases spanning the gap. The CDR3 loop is CASSTPGTNTGELFF. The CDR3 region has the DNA TGTGCCAGCAGCACCCCAGGGACGAACACCGGGGAGCTGTTTTTT.

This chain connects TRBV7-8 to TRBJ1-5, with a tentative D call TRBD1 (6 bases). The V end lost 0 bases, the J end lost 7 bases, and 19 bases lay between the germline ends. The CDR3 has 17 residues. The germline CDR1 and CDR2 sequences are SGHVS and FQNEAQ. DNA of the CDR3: TGTGCCAGCAGCTTAGCGGGGGGCACGGGGTTTAGCCAGCCCCAGCATTTT. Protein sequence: CASSLAGGTGFSQPQHF.

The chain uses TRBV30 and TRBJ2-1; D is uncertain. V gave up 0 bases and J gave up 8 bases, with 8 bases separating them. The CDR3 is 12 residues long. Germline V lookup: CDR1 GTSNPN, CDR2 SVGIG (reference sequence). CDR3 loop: CAWSVPLDEQFF. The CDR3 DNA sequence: TGTGCCTGGAGTGTACCCCTTGATGAGCAGTTCTTC.

The CDR3 reads CASSEAFGPGETQYF. The CDR3 bases are TGTGCCAGCAGTGAAGCGTTCGGCCCGGGGGAGACCCAGTACTTC. J is TRBJ2-5 and V is TRBV6-1, with a weak D call TRBD2 (5 bases). Looked up from germline, CDR1 is MNHNS and CDR2 is SASEGT. The CDR3 consists of 15 residues. V dropped 0 bases and J dropped 5 bases, with 13 bases sitting between them.

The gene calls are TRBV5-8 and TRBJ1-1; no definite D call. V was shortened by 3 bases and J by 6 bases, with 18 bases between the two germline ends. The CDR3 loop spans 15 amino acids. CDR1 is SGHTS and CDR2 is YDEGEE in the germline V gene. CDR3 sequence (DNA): TGTGCCAGCAGCTCTACTAGACAACTAATACCTGAAGCTTTCTTT. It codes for CASSSTRQLIPEAFF.

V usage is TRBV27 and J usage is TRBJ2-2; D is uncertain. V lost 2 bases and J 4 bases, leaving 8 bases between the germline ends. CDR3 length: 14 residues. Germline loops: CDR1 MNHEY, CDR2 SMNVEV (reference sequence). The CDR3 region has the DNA TGTGCCAGCAGTTTACAGGTTTTCACCGGGGAGCTGTTTTTT. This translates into CASSLQVFTGELFF.